This is a list of T cell receptor beta chains from one sample in a study of control samples from healthy donors and cancer patients. The protocol was immunoSEQ multiplex PCR, while the TCRdb copy is restricted to in-frame clones and leaves out a portion. The sample holds around 230,000 clones; around 94% are singletons and the top ten take approximately 1.5%. Specimen: blood. These receptors came from a man aged 50-60 years in good health. The CDR3 runs from the conserved cysteine through the conserved F or W. The D gene is left open where the match is weak. Expanded clones are given a class, and other clones once, few, many or no size at all.

CDR3nt | CDR3aa | j_gene | abundance | d_gene | v_gene
TGTGCCAGCAGCTTAACGAGGGGAGGGGGCTCCGGCAGCGGGGAGCTGTTTTTT | CASSLTRGGGSGSGELFF | TRBJ2-2 | . | . | TRBV7-2
TGTGCCAGCAGCACCCACAGGGGATCAGGAGGCGGGAATTCACCCCTCCACTTT | CASSTHRGSGGGNSPLHF | TRBJ1-6 | . | TRBD1 | TRBV28
TGTGCCAGCAGCTGGACAGAAAACAGCTATGGCTACACCTTC | CASSWTENSYGYTF | TRBJ1-2 | . | . | TRBV7-2
TGTGCCAGCAGCTTGGTCCCCACTGAAGCTTTCTTT | CASSLVPTEAFF | TRBJ1-1 | . | . | TRBV5-4
TGTGCCAGCAGACCGGAGGCGGGGGGAATCGGTGGCTACACCTTC | CASRPEAGGIGGYTF | TRBJ1-2 | . | . | TRBV5-4
TGTGCCAGCAGCCAAGATGATGGGGGGGGGACCTACGAGCAGTACTTC | CASSQDDGGGTYEQYF | TRBJ2-7 | few | TRBD2 | TRBV4-2
TGTGCCATCAACCCCGGACAGGGCAACAATCAGCCCCAGCATTTT | CAINPGQGNNQPQHF | TRBJ1-5 | . | TRBD1 | TRBV6-5
TGTGCCAGCAGCCTGACAGGGGGCAAGTTCACTGAAGCTTTCTTT | CASSLTGGKFTEAFF | TRBJ1-1 | . | TRBD1 | TRBV28
TGTGCCAGCAAGGTGGGGGCTGAAGCTTTCTTT | CASKVGAEAFF | TRBJ1-1 | . | . | TRBV14
TGTGCCAGTAAATTTTCTGGGGGAACTAATGAAAAACTGTTTTTT | CASKFSGGTNEKLFF | TRBJ1-4 | . | . | TRBV28
TGTGCCAGCAGCTTAGTGGCAGGCTCTAACTATGGCTACACCTTC | CASSLVAGSNYGYTF | TRBJ1-2 | . | . | TRBV7-2
TGTGCCAGCAGCTCCCGGGACAGGGCAGATACGCAGTATTTT | CASSSRDRADTQYF | TRBJ2-3 | once | TRBD1 | TRBV7-9
TGTGCCAGCAGTCGGCATCCCGGGGACAGGGACTATGGCTACACCTTC | CASSRHPGDRDYGYTF | TRBJ1-2 | . | TRBD1 | TRBV7-2
TGTGCCAGCTCACCAGAGTTATCAGAGACCGAACGTCAGCCCCAGCATTTT | CASSPELSETERQPQHF | TRBJ1-5 | . | . | TRBV18
TGTGCCAGCAGCGAGGGACTAAGGGGGATCTACGAGCAGTACTTC | CASSEGLRGIYEQYF | TRBJ2-7 | . | . | TRBV9
TGTGCCAGCAGCTTAGCGGGGGGGCCAGGGACCCAGTACTTC | CASSLAGGPGTQYF | TRBJ2-5 | . | TRBD2 | TRBV5-4
TGTGCCAGCTCACCCCCCCGGGCAGGCTATGGTGAGCAGTTCTTC | CASSPPRAGYGEQFF | TRBJ2-1 | . | . | TRBV18
TGTGCCAGCAGCTCCGGGACAGAAGTCTATGGCTACACCTTC | CASSSGTEVYGYTF | TRBJ1-2 | . | TRBD1 | TRBV9
TGTGCCAGCAGTCCCCCCCAAGGGGGCCGGGAGACCCAGTACTTC | CASSPPQGGRETQYF | TRBJ2-5 | . | TRBD1 | TRBV28
TGTGCCACCAGCCCCCGGGGCTCGCTAGTGGAAAAACTGTTTTTT | CATSPRGSLVEKLFF | TRBJ1-4 | . | . | TRBV15
TGTGCCAGCAGCCCCCCCCGGGGTAGCACAGATACGCAGTATTTT | CASSPPRGSTDTQYF | TRBJ2-3 | . | . | TRBV25-1
TGTGCCAGCAGCCGCCGGCTCCGAGGGAACACTGAAGCTTTCTTT | CASSRRLRGNTEAFF | TRBJ1-1 | . | . | TRBV5-6
TGTGCCTCCCCGGACCCGGGTGGGGCCAACGTCCTGACTTTC | CASPDPGGANVLTF | TRBJ2-6 | . | . | TRBV7-8
TGTGCCAGTAGTATAGAACGGTACACTGAAGCTTTCTTT | CASSIERYTEAFF | TRBJ1-1 | . | . | TRBV19
TGTGCCAGCAGTGTTGTGGGGGGGTACACAGATACGCAGTATTTT | CASSVVGGYTDTQYF | TRBJ2-3 | . | TRBD2 | TRBV6-1
TGTGCCAGCAGCACGGGACATCCCACTGAAGCTTTCTTT | CASSTGHPTEAFF | TRBJ1-1 | . | . | TRBV5-6
TGCGCCAGCACCGCTCGAGGGCCCAACACTGAAGCTTTCTTT | CASTARGPNTEAFF | TRBJ1-1 | . | . | TRBV23-1
TGTGCCAGCAGCTTAGCAGCGGCCTTGAACACCGGGGAGCTGTTTTTT | CASSLAAALNTGELFF | TRBJ2-2 | . | . | TRBV7-8
TGTGCCAGCTCACCAAGGACAGGGACCTCTGGAAACACCATATATTTT | CASSPRTGTSGNTIYF | TRBJ1-3 | once | TRBD1 | TRBV18
TGTGCCAGCAGCCAAATGACAGATACTGAAGCTTTCTTT | CASSQMTDTEAFF | TRBJ1-1 | . | . | TRBV3-1/TRBV3-2
TGTGCCAGCAGTCGCCCGGGACAGATCAATCAGCCCCAGCATTTT | CASSRPGQINQPQHF | TRBJ1-5 | . | TRBD1 | TRBV6-6
TGTGCCAGCAGCGAGGGGACTGGACAGGGGAACTATGGCTACACCTTC | CASSEGTGQGNYGYTF | TRBJ1-2 | . | TRBD1 | TRBV7-2
TGTGCCAGCAGCTATAGCGGGGGGGCCCCCGCGCAGTATTTT | CASSYSGGAPAQYF | TRBJ2-3 | . | TRBD2 | TRBV14
TGTGCCAGCAGCACTTGCGGACAGGGAAGTTCCGGCATTCAGTACTTC | CASSTCGQGSSGIQYF | TRBJ2-4 | . | . | TRBV21-1
TGCGCCAGCTGGGACAGGGGAGAATTTGAGGTAAACACTGAAGCTTTCTTT | CASWDRGEFEVNTEAFF | TRBJ1-1 | . | TRBD1 | TRBV23-1
TGTGCCAGCAGCCACCCCAGGGGAAACACCATATATTTT | CASSHPRGNTIYF | TRBJ1-3 | . | . | TRBV3-1/TRBV3-2
TGTGCCACGTGTGAGGACTCCCTTCTTGACACTGAAGCTTTCTTT | CATCEDSLLDTEAFF | TRBJ1-1 | . | . | TRBV11-1
TGTGCCAGCAGCCAAGATCATCCAGGGTCGTTCATCCCTGGCTACACCTTC | CASSQDHPGSFIPGYTF | TRBJ1-2 | . | . | TRBV14
TGTGCCAGCAGCCAAGAAGGGGGGAGCTACAATGAGCAGTTCTTC | CASSQEGGSYNEQFF | TRBJ2-1 | once | . | TRBV4-2
TGTGCCTGGTCCACCCCGGAGCAGCCCCAGCATTTT | CAWSTPEQPQHF | TRBJ1-5 | . | . | TRBV30
TGTGCCAGCAGTGAATTCACTAGCGGACGGTCTAGCACAGATACGCAGTATTTT | CASSEFTSGRSSTDTQYF | TRBJ2-3 | . | TRBD2 | TRBV25-1
TGTGCCAGCAGCTATCAGGGAGTCACTGAAGCTTTCTTT | CASSYQGVTEAFF | TRBJ1-1 | . | . | TRBV5-5
TGTGCCAGCAGTTTCGGGAGAACTTATCCCGCAACTAATGAAAAACTGTTTTTT | CASSFGRTYPATNEKLFF | TRBJ1-4 | . | . | TRBV28
TGTGCCAGCAGCCATCCCGGGAGGGAAGAGACCCAGTACTTC | CASSHPGREETQYF | TRBJ2-5 | . | TRBD2 | TRBV3-1/TRBV3-2
TGTGCCAGCAGCGCTCGAGACGGGACAGGGGTTGTGGGCACTGAAGCTTTCTTT | CASSARDGTGVVGTEAFF | TRBJ1-1 | once | TRBD1 | TRBV9
TGTGCCAGCAGCCAAGCGGGGGATCCAAGGGACACTGAAGCTTTCTTT | CASSQAGDPRDTEAFF | TRBJ1-1 | . | . | TRBV3-1/TRBV3-2
TGTGCCAGCAGTTTTAGTACAGGGATGAACACTGAAGCTTTCTTT | CASSFSTGMNTEAFF | TRBJ1-1 | . | . | TRBV28
TGTGCCAGCACCTCACTCCGTGGAGTAGGGAGGGGGAACACTGAAGCTTTCTTT | CASTSLRGVGRGNTEAFF | TRBJ1-1 | once | . | TRBV27
TGTGCCAGCATCACTTTTGACTCGGGAGCTTTCTTT | CASITFDSGAFF | TRBJ1-1 | . | . | TRBV28
TGTGCCAGCAGCTCCGGACAAATTAGCACAGATACGCAGTATTTT | CASSSGQISTDTQYF | TRBJ2-3 | . | . | TRBV6-6
TGTGCCAGCAGTTACCAGGGTCCCGACAGGGAGGAACTGTTTTTT | CASSYQGPDREELFF | TRBJ1-4 | . | TRBD1 | TRBV6-6
TGTGCCAGCAGCTCCCCCCTGCGTAATGGCTACACCTTC | CASSSPLRNGYTF | TRBJ1-2 | . | . | TRBV7-2
TGTGCCAGCAGCTTAGTGGCTAGCGGGGGGGGGCGGAGAGATACGCAGTATTTT | CASSLVASGGGRRDTQYF | TRBJ2-3 | . | TRBD2 | TRBV7-2
TGTGCCAGCAGTGCTCAAGGGACTGCTAATTCACCCCTCCACTTT | CASSAQGTANSPLHF | TRBJ1-6 | . | . | TRBV2
TGTGCCAGCAGCTTAGGCATGGCAGCTAATGAAAAACTGTTTTTT | CASSLGMAANEKLFF | TRBJ1-4 | . | . | TRBV11-2
TGTGCCAGCAGTTTACTACAGGGGTACGAGCAGTACTTC | CASSLLQGYEQYF | TRBJ2-7 | . | TRBD1 | TRBV28
TGTGCCAGCAGTGTGCGGGGACAGTTGAACACTGAAGCTTTCTTT | CASSVRGQLNTEAFF | TRBJ1-1 | . | TRBD1 | TRBV2
TGTGCCAGCAGCGTAGAAGTGTCGGGAGGAAGTGGCTACACCTTC | CASSVEVSGGSGYTF | TRBJ1-2 | . | . | TRBV9
TGTGCCAGCAGCTCGGGGGGTGCGAACACTGAAGCTTTCTTT | CASSSGGANTEAFF | TRBJ1-1 | few | . | TRBV13